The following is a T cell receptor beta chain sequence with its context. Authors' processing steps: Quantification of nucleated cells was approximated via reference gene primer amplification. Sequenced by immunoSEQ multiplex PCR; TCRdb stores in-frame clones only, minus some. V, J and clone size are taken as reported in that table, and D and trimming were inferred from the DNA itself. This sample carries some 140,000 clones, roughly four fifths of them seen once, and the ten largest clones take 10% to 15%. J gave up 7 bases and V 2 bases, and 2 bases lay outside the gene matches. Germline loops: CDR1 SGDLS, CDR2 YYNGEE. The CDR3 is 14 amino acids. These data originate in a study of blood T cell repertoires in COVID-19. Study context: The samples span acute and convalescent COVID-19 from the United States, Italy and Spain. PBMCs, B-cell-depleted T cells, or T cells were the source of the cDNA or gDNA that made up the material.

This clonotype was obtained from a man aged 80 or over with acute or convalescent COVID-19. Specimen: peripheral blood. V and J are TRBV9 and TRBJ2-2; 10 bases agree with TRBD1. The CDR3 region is CASSVDRGVGELFF. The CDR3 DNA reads TGTGCCAGCAGCGTGGACAGGGGGGTCGGGGAGCTGTTTTTT.